A single sample is the source of the 29 T cell receptor beta chains below, sequenced in a study of blood T cell repertoires in COVID-19 (dated by TCRdb to 2018 to 2020). Library preparation was by the immunoSEQ multiplex PCR assay. This immuneACCESS table, as held by TCRdb, lists in-frame sequences with V and J called but not all clones. Of the missing ones, under half trace to an unresolved V gene in checked studies; the others have no known cause. Present in this sample are fewer than 500,000 clones, roughly nine tenths of which were seen just once. Of the sample, roughly 1.1% is held by the ten largest clones. Sequencing was performed on PBMCs or T cells enriched from blood (not recorded which). The receptors were sampled from a young man who had recovered from COVID-19.

The chain combines TRBV27 with TRBJ1-2; D not resolved. The CDR3 spans 13 residues. The V end lost 5 bases, the J end lost 4 bases, and 11 bases lay between the germline ends. The germline V gene encodes CDR1 MNHEY and CDR2 SMNVEV (reference sequence). The CDR3 sequence is CASSPRGFYGYTF. As DNA, the CDR3 is TGTGCCAGCAGTCCCCGAGGGTTCTATGGCTACACCTTC.

V usage is TRBV5-5 and J usage is TRBJ1-5, with a possible D match to TRBD1 (6 bases). This CDR3 has 16 amino acids. Germline V gives CDR1 SGHKS, CDR2 YYEKEE (reference sequence). The germline V and J ends were trimmed by 0 bases and 2 bases, with 12 bases remaining between them. CDR3 sequence: CASSLGTGSGNQPQHF. CDR3 DNA: TGTGCCAGCAGCTTGGGAACAGGGTCGGGCAATCAGCCCCAGCATTTT.

V gene TRBV7-9 combines with J gene TRBJ2-7; 10 bases are shared with TRBD2. The CDR3 is 17 amino acids. V shed 5 bases and J 5 bases; nucleotides not matched to a gene: 15. Looked up from germline, CDR1 is SEHNR and CDR2 is FQNEAQ (reference sequence). The CDR3 DNA reads TGTGCCAGCAGCGCACCACCGTCGGGACTAGCGATCGACGAGCAGTACTTC. This translates into CASSAPPSGLAIDEQYF.

The rearrangement links TRBV19 to TRBJ2-1; D ambiguous. This CDR3 is 14 amino acids long. V lost 10 bases to trimming and J lost 2 bases, with 15 bases between them. Germline CDR1 is LNHDA and CDR2 is SQIVND (reference sequence). CDR3 in amino acids: CATRKDLTYNEQFF. CDR3 DNA: TGTGCCACCCGGAAAGACTTAACCTACAATGAGCAGTTCTTC. Together with reference TRBV19 and TRBJ2-1, the CDR3 gives the full variable domain: DGGITQSPKYLFRKEGQNVTLSCEQNLNHDAMYWYRQDPGQGLRLIYYSQIVNDFQKGDIAEGYSVSREKKESFPLTVTSAQKNPTAFYLCATRKDLTYNEQFFGPGTRLTVL.

This clone has only a few counts. CDR3 nucleotide sequence: TGTGCCAGCAGCTCGTCAGGGGGTCTAGGTGAAGCTTTCTTT. Amino acids: CASSSSGGLGEAFF. The chain links TRBV5-4 to TRBJ1-1; TRBD1 agrees at 7 bases. CDR1 and CDR2 (germline): SGHNT, YYREEE (reference sequence). The CDR3 spans 14 residues. The trim removed 3 bases at V and 7 bases at J, leaving 9 bases unmatched.

DNA of the CDR3: TGTGCCTGGAGCGGTACGGGTTTAGGCCCTAGCTCCTACAATGAGCAGTTCTTC. The encoded protein is CAWSGTGLGPSSYNEQFF. The rearrangement links TRBV30 to TRBJ2-1, with D hard to call. V lost 3 bases and J lost 0, with 21 bases in between. Germline V CDR1 and CDR2: GTSNPN, SVGIG (reference sequence). The CDR3 sequence is 18 residues long.

This chain links TRBV29-1 with TRBJ2-2; TRBD1 matches 9 bases. Germline CDR1 reads SQVTM; CDR2 reads ANQGSEA. V shed 4 bases, J shed 8 bases, and the junction held 5 bases outside the gene matches. The CDR3 totals 13 residues. As DNA, the CDR3 is TGCAGCGTTGCCCGGGACAGGGAGGGGGAGCTGTTTTTT. Protein product: CSVARDREGELFF.

The chain is built from TRBV5-1 and TRBJ2-3, with no clear D. Trimming stripped 0 bases from V and 0 bases from J, with 8 bases between. The CDR3 runs 15 residues. Germline V gives CDR1 SGHRS, CDR2 YFSETQ. The CDR3 DNA follows: TGCGCCAGCAGCTTGGACGGGTCTAGCACAGATACGCAGTATTTT. It is translated as CASSLDGSSTDTQYF.

The chain employs TRBV2 and TRBJ2-7, with 10 nucleotides matching TRBD1. CDR3 length equals 12 residues. CDR1 SNHLY and CDR2 FYNNEI come from the germline V gene. After removal of 7 bases from V and 6 bases from J, the junction contained 3 bases not matched to a gene. CDR3 bases: TGTGCCAGCATGGGACAGGGGAGCGAGCAGTACTTC. It translates to CASMGQGSEQYF.

About this clone itself: Other nucleotide sequences in the sample specify the same CDR3. The V call is TRBV12-3 or TRBV12-4, the J call TRBJ1-1, with D uncertain. CDR3 length equals 12 residues. The V and J ends lost 5 bases and 4 bases respectively, with 8 bases between them. Here the CDR3 reads CASSPGGTEAFF. In DNA form, the CDR3 reads TGTGCCAGCAGTCCCGGTGGCACTGAAGCTTTCTTT.

The rearrangement joins TRBV27 to TRBJ2-5; 9 bases map to TRBD1. The CDR3 is 19 residues long. V dropped 4 bases and J dropped 0; count of bases not matched to a gene: 15. Germline V lookup: CDR1 MNHEY, CDR2 SMNVEV (reference sequence). The CDR3 coding sequence is TGTGCCAGCAGTTCTGCCGCGGACAGGGGTAGAGGGTACCAAGAGACCCAGTACTTC. This sequence encodes CASSSAADRGRGYQETQYF.

The V gene is TRBV4-2, the J gene TRBJ2-7; 7 bases align to TRBD2. Per germline, CDR1 LGHNA and CDR2 YNFKEQ. The V and J ends lost 1 base and 0 bases, in that order; junction bases with no gene match: 6. The CDR3 has 16 residues. The CDR3 bases are TGTGCCAGCAGCCAAGTGGCGGGGGAGAGCTCCTACGAGCAGTACTTC. Encoded protein: CASSQVAGESSYEQYF.

The chain links TRBV18 to TRBJ2-6, with 12 bases that match TRBD2. V lost 4 bases, J lost 4 bases, and 8 bases stayed unmatched. Germline CDR1 is KGHSH and CDR2 is LQKENI. The CDR3 is made up of 18 amino acids. In DNA form, the CDR3 reads TGTGCCAGCTCACAGGGTGGACTAGCGGGACTGGGGGCCAACGTCCTGACTTTC. Protein product: CASSQGGLAGLGANVLTF.

This clone was seen a handful of times. The rearrangement links TRBV2 to TRBJ2-3, with D perhaps matching TRBD2 (5 bases). Germline V gene lookup returns CDR1 SNHLY and CDR2 FYNNEI. Trimming left V 2 bases short and J 5 bases short, with 14 bases between. The CDR3 is 15 residues long. The CDR3 region is CASSEWGVERDTQYF. The CDR3 DNA reads as TGTGCCAGCAGTGAATGGGGAGTAGAGCGAGATACGCAGTATTTT.

The gene calls are TRBV10-2 and TRBJ2-2; 12 bases align to TRBD2. V was pared by 3 bases and J by 4 bases, with 3 bases of the junction left unmatched. CDR1 is WSHSY, CDR2 SAAADI, per germline. The CDR3 consists of 16 residues. For the CDR3, the DNA is TGCGCCAGCAGTGAAGGGACTAGCGGGTTCACCGGGGAGCTGTTTTTT. It yields the protein CASSEGTSGFTGELFF.

V is TRBV7-9 and J is TRBJ2-1; 11 bases match TRBD2. The CDR3 runs 14 residues. V lost 3 bases, J lost 10 bases, and 5 bases stayed unmatched. Germline loops: CDR1 SEHNR, CDR2 FQNEAQ (reference sequence). The CDR3 coding sequence is TGTGCCAGCAGCTTCGGGACTAGCGGCCAAGAGCAGTTCTTC. Amino acids: CASSFGTSGQEQFF. The full variable domain, in which reference TRBV7-9 and TRBJ2-1 provide the parts outside the CDR3, is DTGVSQNPRHKITKRGQNVTFRCDPISEHNRLYWYRQTLGQGPEFLTYFQNEAQLEKSRLLSDRFSAERPKGSFSTLEIQRTEQGDSAMYLCASSFGTSGQEQFFGPGTRLTVL.

V and J are TRBV15 and TRBJ1-1; no firm D call. V gave up 0 bases and J gave up 10 bases, with 12 bases separating them. The CDR3 spans 13 residues. From germline, CDR1 is LNHNV and CDR2 YYDKDF (reference sequence). This CDR3 is CATSRDLRYGAFF. CDR3 nucleotide sequence: TGTGCCACCAGCAGAGATCTCCGGTATGGAGCTTTCTTT.

This rearrangement joins TRBV5-1 to TRBJ2-5; D is unresolved. Germline CDR1 reads SGHRS; CDR2 reads YFSETQ. This CDR3 spans 14 amino acids. V lost 0 bases, J lost 2 bases, and 8 bases lay in between. CDR3: CASSLARSQETQYF. As DNA, the CDR3 is TGCGCCAGCAGCTTGGCCAGGTCACAAGAGACCCAGTACTTC.

This rearrangement joins TRBV27 to TRBJ2-1; 16 bases line up with TRBD2. This CDR3 has 15 residues. Trimming cost V 5 bases and J 11 bases; bases outside gene matches: 6. Looked up from germline, CDR1 is MNHEY and CDR2 is SMNVEV (reference sequence). The CDR3 protein is CASSLPGLAGGQQFF. In nucleotides, the CDR3 is TGTGCCAGCAGTCTTCCGGGACTAGCGGGAGGGCAGCAGTTCTTC.

V usage is TRBV7-8 and J usage is TRBJ2-7; 10 bases are shared with TRBD1. The CDR3 is 15 amino acids. The trim removed 2 bases at V and 6 bases at J, leaving 7 bases unmatched. Germline V lookup: CDR1 SGHVS, CDR2 FQNEAQ. CDR3 DNA sequence: TGTGCCAGCAGCTTATCCGGGACAGGGGTGGTCGAGCAGTACTTC. This sequence encodes CASSLSGTGVVEQYF.

The rearrangement joins TRBV3-1 (or the pseudogene TRBV3-2) to TRBJ2-1, with D possibly TRBD2 on 6 matching bases. CDR1 and CDR2 (germline): LGHDT, YNNKEL (reference sequence). This CDR3 comprises 14 residues. The germline V and J ends were trimmed by 5 bases and 10 bases, with 18 bases remaining between them. As DNA, the CDR3 is TGTGCCAGCAGCTACCTCCTCCCCCGGGGGGAGCAGTTCTTC. It translates to CASSYLLPRGEQFF.

The V call is TRBV6-5, the J call TRBJ1-2, with D perhaps matching TRBD1 (6 bases). CDR3 length: 13 residues. V dropped 6 bases and J dropped 0 bases, with 8 bases sitting between them. CDR1 is MNHEY, CDR2 SVGAGI, per germline. CDR3 bases: TGTGCCAGCAGACGGACAGCTAACTATGGCTACACCTTC. Translated, it gives CASRRTANYGYTF.

V gene TRBV19 combines with J gene TRBJ1-5; TRBD1 matches 10 bases. The trim removed 7 bases at V and 6 bases at J, leaving 9 bases unmatched. Germline CDR1 is LNHDA and CDR2 is SQIVND (reference sequence). The CDR3 is 15 residues long. The CDR3 spells CASTSQGQGGQPQHF. The CDR3 region has the DNA TGTGCCAGTACGTCCCAAGGACAGGGGGGTCAGCCCCAGCATTTT.

V gene TRBV11-3 combines with J gene TRBJ2-1, with 12 bases fitting TRBD2. This CDR3 spans 16 amino acids. The ends lost 2 bases at V and 8 bases at J; junction bases unmatched: 7. The germline V gene has CDR1 SGHNT and CDR2 YENEEA. This CDR3 is CASSLKLAGGGDEQFF. The CDR3 DNA sequence: TGTGCCAGCAGCTTAAAACTAGCGGGGGGAGGGGATGAGCAGTTCTTC.

Written as DNA, the CDR3 is TGTGCCAGCACAGTTAGCACAGATACGCAGTATTTT. It translates to CASTVSTDTQYF. The rearrangement links TRBV28 to TRBJ2-3; D unclear. The CDR3 contains 12 residues. V lost 7 bases to trimming and J lost 0 bases, with 5 bases between them. CDR1 is MDHEN, CDR2 SYDVKM, per germline.

The J gene is TRBJ1-4, the V gene TRBV28; 7 bases fit TRBD1. V lost 5 bases, J lost 8 bases, and 11 bases stayed unmatched. Germline CDR1 reads MDHEN; CDR2 reads SYDVKM. The CDR3 runs 15 residues. Here the CDR3 DNA reads TGTGCCAGCAGTCTCCCGACAGGGCAGCGAGAAAAACTGTTTTTT. Amino acid sequence: CASSLPTGQREKLFF.

The chain is built from TRBV3-1 (or the pseudogene TRBV3-2) and TRBJ2-7; possible D gene TRBD1, 6 bases. Trimming took 4 bases from V and 1 from J, leaving 8 bases between them. This CDR3 comprises 13 residues. Germline loops: CDR1 LGHDT, CDR2 YNNKEL (reference sequence). CDR3 amino acids: CASSPGQSYEQYF. The CDR3 DNA sequence: TGTGCCAGCAGCCCTGGACAGTCCTACGAGCAGTACTTC.

The chain is built from TRBV29-1 and TRBJ2-7, with D tentatively TRBD2 (5 bases). CDR3 size: 14 residues. V was clipped by 7 bases and J by 0 bases, with 16 bases between them. Germline V gene data show CDR1 as SQVTM and CDR2 as ANQGSEA. The DNA for the CDR3 is TGCAGCGCCGCGGGTCTACTCGACTCCTACGAGCAGTACTTC. This gives the protein CSAAGLLDSYEQYF.

This chain links TRBV7-9 with TRBJ1-1; D is unclear. Trimming shortened V by 3 bases and J by 2 bases, and 7 bases separated the two germline ends. The CDR3 spans 13 residues. Germline loops: CDR1 SEHNR, CDR2 FQNEAQ (reference sequence). CDR3 sequence reads: CASSFWANTEAFF. The CDR3 DNA reads TGTGCCAGCAGCTTTTGGGCTAACACTGAAGCTTTCTTT.